This TCR beta chain is from a study of blood T cell repertoires in COVID-19. Background on the study: Researchers got acute and convalescent COVID-19 samples from the United States, Italy and Spain. The analysed material was cDNA or gDNA that came from T cells, B-cell-depleted T cells, or PBMCs.

Only one count was recorded for this clone. Authors' processing steps: Counts of nucleated cells, estimated from reference gene primer amplification, were obtained. The method was immunoSEQ multiplex PCR; TCRdb's version includes in-frame clones alone and lacks a portion of them. From that table come the V and J calls and clone size; the DNA was used to work out D and trimming. The data show some 180,000 clones, 87% seen once. Trimming removed 6 bases from V and 5 bases from J; junction bases left unmatched: 10. There are 15 residues in the CDR3. Germline lookup yields CDR1 MNHNY and CDR2 SVGAGI (reference sequence).

The chain links TRBV6-6 to TRBJ1-1, with 9 bases fitting TRBD1. The specimen was peripheral blood. This receptor was identified in a man in his sixties with active or convalescent COVID-19. The DNA of the CDR3 is TGTGCCAGCAGCACGACAGGGGGTAAGGAAACTGAAGCTTTCTTT. Its protein is CASSTTGGKETEAFF.